These T cell receptor beta chains were read from a single sample in a study of Ad26.COV2.S vaccination and SARS-CoV-2 variants. Here immunoSEQ multiplex PCR was the method, and the copy in TCRdb shows in-frame clones only, minus some. The sample lists more than 150,000 clones, roughly nine tenths occurring once. The sample in question was peripheral blood, obtained after recovery from COVID-19. The source of these receptors is a human donor who had recovered from COVID-19. CDR3s include the opening cysteine and the closing phenylalanine or tryptophan. The D gene is left open where the match is weak. Some rows have no size entry. The others give once, few or many, or a class for an expanded clone.

v_gene,d_gene,abundance,j_gene,CDR3aa,CDR3nt
TRBV29-1,TRBD1,.,TRBJ2-3,CSVQNTGQAGDTQYF,TGCAGCGTTCAAAACACGGGACAGGCCGGAGATACGCAGTATTTT
TRBV9,.,.,TRBJ2-1,CASSVAPAGYNEQFF,TGTGCCAGCAGCGTAGCTCCGGCAGGCTACAATGAGCAGTTCTTC
TRBV4-2,.,.,TRBJ2-5,CASSQDEASKETQYF,TGTGCCAGCAGCCAAGATGAGGCGTCTAAAGAGACCCAGTACTTC
TRBV13,TRBD1,.,TRBJ2-7,CASSLGQGANYEQYF,TGTGCCAGCAGCTTAGGACAGGGGGCGAACTACGAGCAGTACTTC
TRBV2,TRBD2,.,TRBJ2-1,CASNSLPGLAANEQFF,TGTGCCAGCAATTCGCTGCCGGGACTAGCTGCAAATGAGCAGTTCTTC
TRBV10-3,.,.,TRBJ2-5,CAISGNRETQYF,TGTGCCATCAGTGGAAACAGAGAGACCCAGTACTTC
TRBV9,TRBD2,few,TRBJ2-1,CASSLGLAGGDEQFF,TGTGCCAGCAGCCTGGGACTAGCGGGAGGGGATGAGCAGTTCTTC
TRBV7-2,.,once,TRBJ1-2,CASSLGQNYGYTF,TGTGCCAGCAGCTTAGGCCAGAACTATGGCTACACCTTC
TRBV4-1,.,.,TRBJ1-5,CASSQVSGGPNQPQHF,TGCGCCAGCAGCCAGGTCTCTGGGGGCCCCAATCAGCCCCAGCATTTT
TRBV13,TRBD2,.,TRBJ2-5,CASSLGLGDYRKGTQYF,TGTGCCAGCAGCTTAGGCCTCGGGGACTACCGAAAAGGGACCCAGTACTTC
TRBV5-1,TRBD2,.,TRBJ2-3,CASSPKPGLAGFPDTQYF,TGCGCCAGCAGCCCAAAACCGGGACTAGCGGGGTTTCCAGATACGCAGTATTTT
TRBV11-3,TRBD1,.,TRBJ2-1,CASSLGGQEVFF,TGTGCCAGCAGCTTAGGGGGACAGGAGGTTTTCTTC
TRBV15,.,.,TRBJ2-3,CATSRGSRPGVTDTQYF,TGTGCCACCAGCAGAGGGTCACGTCCGGGGGTGACAGATACGCAGTATTTT
TRBV20-1,.,once,TRBJ2-1,CSAYWGNEQFF,TGCAGTGCCTATTGGGGCAATGAGCAGTTCTTC